One and the same sample provided the 8 T cell receptor beta chains below, sequenced in a study of T cell repertoires in cytomegalovirus infection. TCRdb re-analysed the reads in MiXCR, keeping a single row per CDR3 protein. Of some 400,000 distinct CDR3 sequences listed, under 40% were seen once; the top ten hold approximately 14%. The sequenced material came from PBMCs. The receptors were gathered from a human donor in good health (CMV status not recorded). Some clones in this sample may be carry-over from other donors' samples.

The chain joins TRBV5-1 to TRBJ2-7; D is unresolved. The V end lost 0 bases, the J end lost 4 bases, and 11 bases lay between the germline ends. This CDR3 is built from 14 residues. Germline V gene lookup returns CDR1 SGHRS and CDR2 YFSETQ. CDR3 coding DNA: TGCGCCAGCAGCTTGGACCCCGTGGCGTACGAGCAGTACTTC. It is translated as CASSLDPVAYEQYF. Full variable domain (missing parts from reference TRBV5-1 and TRBJ2-7): KAGVTQTPRYLIKTRGQQVTLSCSPISGHRSVSWYQQTPGQGLQFLFEYFSETQRNKGNFPGRFSGRQFSNSRSEMNVSTLELGDSALYLCASSLDPVAYEQYFGPGTRLTVT.

Worth noting for this clonotype: This clone may be a read error of a much larger clone one base away. V gene TRBV7-2 combines with J gene TRBJ1-1; no clear D. CDR1 SGHTA and CDR2 FQGNSA come from the germline V gene. The V end lost 7 bases, the J end lost 12 bases, and 18 bases lay between the germline ends. This CDR3 contains 12 residues. This CDR3 is CASTSQRPKSFF. The DNA for the CDR3 is TGTGCCAGCACGTCCCAGAGGCCAAAATCTTTCTTT.

The chain combines TRBV3-1 with TRBJ2-7; D is ambiguous. V lost 4 bases to trimming and J lost 0 bases, with 22 bases between them. Germline CDR1 reads LGHDT; CDR2 reads YNNKEL (reference sequence). CDR3 length equals 18 residues. CDR3 sequence: CASSPSRGRQRYSYEQYF. The CDR3 DNA reads TGTGCCAGCAGCCCATCAAGAGGCAGGCAGAGATACTCCTACGAGCAGTACTTC.

This sequence joins TRBV11-2 and TRBJ2-7; a possible D gene is TRBD1 (5 bases). Per germline, CDR1 SGHAT and CDR2 FQNNGV. The CDR3 contains 16 residues. The V end lost 5 bases, the J end lost 4 bases, and 21 bases lay between the germline ends. The CDR3 DNA reads TGTGCCAGCAGCCCTAAAGGGGCAGGGTTAATTTACGAGCAGTACTTC. Residues: CASSPKGAGLIYEQYF.

This chain uses TRBV5-1 with TRBJ2-1; the D gene is possibly TRBD2 (7 bases). V was cut by 4 bases and J by 6 bases, with 17 bases left in between. The length of the CDR3 is 15 residues. The germline gives CDR1 SGHRS, CDR2 YFSETQ. CDR3 nucleotides: TGCGCCAGCAGCCCTGGACTGGCGGGGGCCAATGAGCAGTTCTTC. It specifies CASSPGLAGANEQFF. Full variable domain (outside the CDR3, taken from reference TRBV5-1 and TRBJ2-1): KAGVTQTPRYLIKTRGQQVTLSCSPISGHRSVSWYQQTPGQGLQFLFEYFSETQRNKGNFPGRFSGRQFSNSRSEMNVSTLELGDSALYLCASSPGLAGANEQFFGPGTRLTVL.

This clonotype came up many times. The rearrangement joins TRBV12-3 or TRBV12-4 to TRBJ2-5; possibly TRBD1 for D (6 bases). Trimming took off 8 bases at V and 5 bases at J, with 18 bases between the two ends. The CDR3 is 14 amino acids. As DNA, the CDR3 is TGTGCCAGCCAAGTCCAGGGGAAGGGGGAGACCCAGTACTTC. This codes for CASQVQGKGETQYF.

This clonotype was seen repeatedly, ten times or more. V usage is TRBV7-2 and J usage is TRBJ1-1, with D unclear. Germline CDR1 is SGHTA and CDR2 is FQGNSA. The ends were cut back, 5 bases at V and 1 base at J, with 8 bases in the middle. This CDR3 is 13 amino acids long. CDR3: CASSRPQNTEAFF. The CDR3, as DNA: TGTGCCAGCAGCCGGCCTCAGAACACTGAAGCTTTCTTT. Drawing the rest from reference TRBV7-2 and TRBJ1-1, the complete variable domain is GAGVSQSPSNKVTEKGKDVELRCDPISGHTALYWYRQSLGQGLEFLIYFQGNSAPDKSGLPSDRFSAERTGGSVSTLTIQRTQQEDSAVYLCASSRPQNTEAFFGQGTRLTVV.

The sample holds a few counts of this clonotype. CDR3 nucleotide sequence: TGTGCCAGCTCACCAGGGACGGCGGCGAACACTGAAGCTTTCTTT. As protein: CASSPGTAANTEAFF. The chain links TRBV18 to TRBJ1-1; D possibly corresponds to TRBD1 (5 bases). Germline V gives CDR1 KGHSH, CDR2 LQKENI. The CDR3 runs to 15 residues. Trimming removed 2 bases at V and 1 base at J, with 11 bases between.